Listed below are T cell receptor beta chains from one sample, sequenced in a study of graft-versus-host responses after intestinal transplantation. The repertoire was sequenced with immunoSEQ multiplex PCR; TCRdb's copy has only in-frame clones and lacks some. Of around 99,000 clones listed, roughly 90% are singletons. These receptors lack a known antigen. Sequenced here: unstimulated CD4+ T cells sorted from spleen or lymph node cells, sampled before transplant. The receptor source for this set is a human donor who was the organ donor for an intestinal transplant. The CDR3 runs from the conserved cysteine through the conserved F or W. A D gene is named only where the DNA matches it firmly. Part of the rows lack a size; the others show once, few, many or a class for expanded clones.

abundance	d_gene	v_gene	j_gene	CDR3nt	CDR3aa
NA	NA	TRBV6-5	TRBJ2-3	TGTGCCAGCAGTTACTCTACGGTGGAAGATACGCAGTATTTT	CASSYSTVEDTQYF
NA	TRBD2	TRBV2	TRBJ2-3	TGTGCCAGCCTTGGGGACTACCTCTCAGATACGCAGTATTTT	CASLGDYLSDTQYF
NA	NA	TRBV5-1	TRBJ2-3	TGCGCCAGCAGACTGAGCTTCGACCGCACAGATACGCAGTATTTT	CASRLSFDRTDTQYF
once	TRBD1	TRBV19	TRBJ2-7	TGTGCCAGTAGCACCCGGGACAGGGGGAAATACGAGCAGTACTTC	CASSTRDRGKYEQYF
NA	NA	TRBV30	TRBJ1-3	TGTGCCTTAGAAGACACCTCTGGAAACACCATATATTTT	CALEDTSGNTIYF
NA	NA	TRBV5-1	TRBJ1-6	TGCGCCAGCAGCTTGCAGGGCTCCTATAATTCACCCCTCCACTTT	CASSLQGSYNSPLHF
few	NA	TRBV12-5	TRBJ1-3	TGTGCTAGTGGTTCTGGAAACACCATATATTTT	CASGSGNTIYF
NA	NA	TRBV27	TRBJ1-1	TGTGCCAGCAGTTTAGAGGGGACACGGTACACTGAAGCTTTCTTT	CASSLEGTRYTEAFF
NA	TRBD2	TRBV5-8	TRBJ2-6	TGTGCCAGCAGAAGTAGGTTTCTAGCGGTCTCTGGGGCCAACGTCCTGACTTTC	CASRSRFLAVSGANVLTF
NA	TRBD1	TRBV7-8	TRBJ2-7	TGTGCCAGCAGCTTGGGGACAGACCAGTACGAGCAGTACTTC	CASSLGTDQYEQYF
NA	NA	TRBV14	TRBJ2-7	TGTGCCAGCAGCCAATTAGGGGCAGAAGCCTACGAGCAGTACTTC	CASSQLGAEAYEQYF
NA	NA	TRBV6-1	TRBJ2-7	TGTGCCAGCAGGTCTCCCTACGAGCAGTACTTC	CASRSPYEQYF
NA	NA	TRBV11-2	TRBJ2-5	TGTGCCAGCAGCGTGGTCCCCAGGTCGGGAGAGACCCAGTACTTC	CASSVVPRSGETQYF
NA	NA	TRBV6-6	TRBJ2-3	TGTGCCAGCAGTTACCTAGGGGCTAGCACAGATACGCAGTATTTT	CASSYLGASTDTQYF
NA	NA	TRBV6-5	TRBJ2-5	TGTGCCAGCAGCCTAACGAGGGAGACCCAGTACTTC	CASSLTRETQYF
NA	TRBD2	TRBV6-5	TRBJ2-7	TGTGCCAGCAGTTACGGGACTAGCGGGTCCTACGAGCAGTACTTC	CASSYGTSGSYEQYF
NA	NA	TRBV5-1	TRBJ2-2	TGCGCCAGCAGCTTGGGTACAAACACCGGGGAGCTGTTTTTT	CASSLGTNTGELFF
NA	NA	TRBV29-1	TRBJ2-3	TGCAGCGTTGATCAAGCAGGGACAACGCAGTATTTT	CSVDQAGTTQYF
NA	NA	TRBV7-3	TRBJ2-7	TGTGCCAGCAGCCAAATGGGGACTCCAGGAAAGCAGTACTTC	CASSQMGTPGKQYF
NA	NA	TRBV19	TRBJ1-4	TGTGCCAGTAGTATGGCAGCAACTAATGAAAAACTGTTTTTT	CASSMAATNEKLFF
NA	NA	TRBV5-6	TRBJ1-2	TGTGCCAGCAGCTCTTTCCAGGGCCCCTATGGCTACACCTTC	CASSSFQGPYGYTF
few	NA	TRBV19	TRBJ1-3	TGTGCCAGTAGTACCCTTCAGGGCCCTGGAAACACCATATATTTT	CASSTLQGPGNTIYF
NA	NA	TRBV29-1	TRBJ2-3	TGCAGCGTTGCTCGTGGGTTGGCAGATACGCAGTATTTT	CSVARGLADTQYF
NA	TRBD1	TRBV6-6	TRBJ1-1	TGTGCCAGCAGTCCTAGACAGGGAGTGGGGACTGAAGCTTTCTTT	CASSPRQGVGTEAFF
NA	NA	TRBV11-2	TRBJ1-1	TGTGCCAGCAGCTTACTGAAGTTGGGTGAAGCTTTCTTT	CASSLLKLGEAFF
NA	NA	TRBV5-1	TRBJ1-1	TGCGCCAGCAGCGGAACCCGGACAGCAGAAGCTTTCTTT	CASSGTRTAEAFF
NA	NA	TRBV5-1	TRBJ2-7	TGCGCCAGCAGCTCCCGGGACTTCTCCTACGAGCAGTACTTC	CASSSRDFSYEQYF
NA	TRBD1	TRBV5-5	TRBJ1-2	TGTGCCAGCAGTTTTATACAGGGGGCTACTGGCTACACCTTC	CASSFIQGATGYTF
NA	NA	TRBV7-9	TRBJ1-2	TGTGCCAGCAGCTTAGAGGGGGACGGCTACACCTTC	CASSLEGDGYTF
NA	TRBD1	TRBV29-1	TRBJ1-3	TGCAGCGCCCGAGACCCGGGACAGCCCGTGGACACCATATATTTT	CSARDPGQPVDTIYF
NA	NA	TRBV4-1	TRBJ2-1	TGCGCCAGCAGCCAAGTTGGGCTGAGGTCCTACAATGAGCAGTTCTTC	CASSQVGLRSYNEQFF